The clone carrying this T cell receptor beta chain was recorded only once. This sample is part of a study of blood T cell repertoires in COVID-19. Turning to the study itself: The United States, Italy and Spain provided the acute and convalescent COVID-19 samples. The cDNA or gDNA used as material had been derived from T cells, B-cell-depleted T cells, or PBMCs.

The junction had 6 bases not matched to a gene; V was cut back by 1 base and J by 7 bases. The CDR3 loop spans 14 amino acids. Germline V gene lookup returns CDR1 LGHDT and CDR2 YNNKEL (reference sequence). Residents of approximately 25 US areas, aged roughly 18 to 89 years, made up the participants. Which cohort a participant joined came from the clinical history participants gave. Using immunoSEQ multiplex PCR, the repertoire was profiled, and TCRdb retains in-frame clones only, with some absent. The sample consists of some 490,000 clones, roughly nine tenths of them appearing once. This chain links TRBV3-1 (or the pseudogene TRBV3-2) with TRBJ2-5, with TRBD1 identical over 7 bases. Sequencing used PBMCs or T cells enriched from blood (not recorded which). The origin of this receptor is a woman aged 55-70 years who had recovered from COVID-19. The chain's CDR3 is CASSQGQGVGTQYF. Here the CDR3 DNA reads TGTGCCAGCAGCCAAGGACAGGGTGTAGGGACCCAGTACTTC.